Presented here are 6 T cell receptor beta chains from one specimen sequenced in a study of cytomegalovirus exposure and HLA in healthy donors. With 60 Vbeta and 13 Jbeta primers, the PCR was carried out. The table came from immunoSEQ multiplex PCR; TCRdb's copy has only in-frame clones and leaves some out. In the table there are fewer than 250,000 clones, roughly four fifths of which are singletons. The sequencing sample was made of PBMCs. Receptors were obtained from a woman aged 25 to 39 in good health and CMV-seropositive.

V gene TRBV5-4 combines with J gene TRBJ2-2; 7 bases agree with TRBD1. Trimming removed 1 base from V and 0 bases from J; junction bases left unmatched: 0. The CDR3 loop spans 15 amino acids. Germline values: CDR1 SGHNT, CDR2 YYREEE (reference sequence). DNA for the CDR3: TGTGCCAGCAGCTTGCAGGGGGCGAACACCGGGGAGCTGTTTTTT. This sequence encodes CASSLQGANTGELFF.

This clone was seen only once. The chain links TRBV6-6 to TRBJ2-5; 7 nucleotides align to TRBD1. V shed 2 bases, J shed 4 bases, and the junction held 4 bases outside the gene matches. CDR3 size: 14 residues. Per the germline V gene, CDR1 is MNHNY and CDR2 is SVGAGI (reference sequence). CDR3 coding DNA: TGTGCCAGCAGTTACGGAGCAGGGGGAGAGACCCAGTACTTC. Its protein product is CASSYGAGGETQYF.

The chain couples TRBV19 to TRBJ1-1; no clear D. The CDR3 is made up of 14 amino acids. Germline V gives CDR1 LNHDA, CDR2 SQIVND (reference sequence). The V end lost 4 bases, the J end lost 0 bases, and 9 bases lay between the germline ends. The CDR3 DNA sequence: TGTGCCAGTAGTAGAGTCCTTCTGAACACTGAAGCTTTCTTT. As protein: CASSRVLLNTEAFF.

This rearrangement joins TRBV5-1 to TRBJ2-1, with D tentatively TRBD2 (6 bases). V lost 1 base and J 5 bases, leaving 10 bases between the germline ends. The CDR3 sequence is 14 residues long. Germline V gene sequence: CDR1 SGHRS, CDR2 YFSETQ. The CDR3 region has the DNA TGCGCCAGCAGCTTGACCCCTAGCGACAATGAGCAGTTCTTC. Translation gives CASSLTPSDNEQFF.

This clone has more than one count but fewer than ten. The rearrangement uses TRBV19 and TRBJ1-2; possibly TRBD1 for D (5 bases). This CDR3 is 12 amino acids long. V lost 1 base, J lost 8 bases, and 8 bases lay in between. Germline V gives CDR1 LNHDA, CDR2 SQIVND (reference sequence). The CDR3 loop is CASSIGGRGYTF. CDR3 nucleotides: TGTGCCAGTAGTATAGGGGGCCGAGGCTACACCTTC.

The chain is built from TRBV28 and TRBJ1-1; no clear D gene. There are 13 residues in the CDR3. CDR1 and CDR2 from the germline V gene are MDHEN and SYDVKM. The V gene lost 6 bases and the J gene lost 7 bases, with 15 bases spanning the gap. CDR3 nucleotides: TGTGCCAGCAGCCCTCGACGAGGGAGTGAAGCTTTCTTT. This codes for CASSPRRGSEAFF.